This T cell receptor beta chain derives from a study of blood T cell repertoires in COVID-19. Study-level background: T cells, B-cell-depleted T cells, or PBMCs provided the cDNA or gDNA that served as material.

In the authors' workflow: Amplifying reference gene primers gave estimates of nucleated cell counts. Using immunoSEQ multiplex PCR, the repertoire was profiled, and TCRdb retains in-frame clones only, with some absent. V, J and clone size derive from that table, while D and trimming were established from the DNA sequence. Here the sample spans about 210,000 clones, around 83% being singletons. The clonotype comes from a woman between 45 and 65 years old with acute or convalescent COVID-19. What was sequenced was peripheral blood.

The CDR3 spells CASSPGTGGNEQFF. The CDR3 DNA follows: TGTGCCAGCAGCCCCGGTACAGGGGGCAATGAGCAGTTCTTC. The V and J genes are TRBV9 and TRBJ2-1; 8 nucleotides line up with TRBD1. The CDR3 runs to 14 residues. Germline CDR1 reads SGDLS; CDR2 reads YYNGEE. Germline trimming cut 4 bases from V and 6 bases from J; bases unmatched to any gene: 6.